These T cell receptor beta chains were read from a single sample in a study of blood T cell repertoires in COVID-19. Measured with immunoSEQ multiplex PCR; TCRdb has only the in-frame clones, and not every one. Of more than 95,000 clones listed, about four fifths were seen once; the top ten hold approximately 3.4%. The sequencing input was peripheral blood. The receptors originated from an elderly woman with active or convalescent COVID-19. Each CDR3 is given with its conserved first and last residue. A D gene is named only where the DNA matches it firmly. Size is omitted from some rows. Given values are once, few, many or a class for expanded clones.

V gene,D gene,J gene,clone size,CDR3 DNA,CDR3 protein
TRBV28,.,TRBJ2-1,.,TGTGCCAGCAGGGGAGGCCTAAGAGCCAATGAGCAGTTCTTC,CASRGGLRANEQFF
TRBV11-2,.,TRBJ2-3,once,TGTGCCAGCAGCTCTAACACAGATACGCAGTATTTT,CASSSNTDTQYF
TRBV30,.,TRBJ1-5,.,TGTGCCTGGAGTGCCCAAGATCGGCAGCCCCAGCATTTT,CAWSAQDRQPQHF
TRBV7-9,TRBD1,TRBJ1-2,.,TGTGCCAGCAGCCACGGACAGGGGGATGGCTACACCTTC,CASSHGQGDGYTF
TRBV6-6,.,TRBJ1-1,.,TGTGCCAGCAGTTACCTAGGACAGACCCACACTGAAGCTTTCTTT,CASSYLGQTHTEAFF
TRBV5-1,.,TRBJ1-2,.,TGCGCCAGCAGCTTGGAACGGGTTCCCTATGGCTACACCTTC,CASSLERVPYGYTF
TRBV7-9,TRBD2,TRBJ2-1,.,TGTGCCAGCAGCTCCAGGACTAGCGGGAGAAGGAATGAGCAGTTCTTC,CASSSRTSGRRNEQFF
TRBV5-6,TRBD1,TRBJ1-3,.,TGTGCCAGCAGTTTGACAGGGACCGTTGGAAACACCATATATTTT,CASSLTGTVGNTIYF
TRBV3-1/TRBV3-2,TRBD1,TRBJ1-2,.,TGTGCCAGCAGCCAAGATTACGCAGGGGGCGACTATGGCTACACCTTC,CASSQDYAGGDYGYTF
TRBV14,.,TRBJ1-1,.,TGTGCCAGCAGCCAAGGTCAACAGCTCTTTGTCAACACTGAAGCTTTCTTT,CASSQGQQLFVNTEAFF
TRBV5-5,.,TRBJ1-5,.,TGTGCCAGCAGCAGGGAGATAATAAATCAGCCCCAGCATTTT,CASSREIINQPQHF
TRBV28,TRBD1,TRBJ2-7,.,TGTGCCAGCAGTTTGGGGACCGGGACAGGGGTCTACGAGCAGTACTTC,CASSLGTGTGVYEQYF
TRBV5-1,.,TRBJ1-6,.,TGCGCCAGCAGCGACGGGATTCTCAATTCACCCCTCCACTTT,CASSDGILNSPLHF
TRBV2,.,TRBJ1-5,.,TGTGCCAGCAGTGAATTTCTGGGGGCCAATCAGCCCCAGCATTTT,CASSEFLGANQPQHF
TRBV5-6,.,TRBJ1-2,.,TGTGCCAGCAGCTTCTTGACTCTTGGCTATGGCTACACCTTC,CASSFLTLGYGYTF
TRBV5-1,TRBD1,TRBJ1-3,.,TGCGCCAGCAGCCCTAGACAGGGCTCGAATTCTGGAAACACCATATATTTT,CASSPRQGSNSGNTIYF
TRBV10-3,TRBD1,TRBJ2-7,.,TGTGCCATCAGTGAGGTACAGGGGGGCGAGCAGTACTTC,CAISEVQGGEQYF
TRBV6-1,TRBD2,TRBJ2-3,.,TGTGCCAGCAGTGTCCGACTAGCGGGAGTTTTAGATACGCAGTATTTT,CASSVRLAGVLDTQYF
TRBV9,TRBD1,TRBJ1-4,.,TGTGCCAGCAGCGTAGGAGGGGGCGGAACTAATGAAAAACTGTTTTTT,CASSVGGGGTNEKLFF
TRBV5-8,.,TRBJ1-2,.,TGTGCCAGCAGCTTGATGGAAACTCAGACAGCTTTCTATGGCTACACCTTC,CASSLMETQTAFYGYTF
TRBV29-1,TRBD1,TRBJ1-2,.,TGCAGCGTTGAAGAGCAGGGGGCGCGTGGCTACACCTTC,CSVEEQGARGYTF
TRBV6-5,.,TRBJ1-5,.,TGTGCCAGCAGTTTATCGACTAGGTATCAGCCCCAGCATTTT,CASSLSTRYQPQHF
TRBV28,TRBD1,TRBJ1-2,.,TGTGCCAGCAGTCCTGCAGACAGGGGGCTTGGCTACACCTTC,CASSPADRGLGYTF
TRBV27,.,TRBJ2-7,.,TGTGCCAGCAGTTTTGTAGGGGTAGGCGAGCAGTACTTC,CASSFVGVGEQYF
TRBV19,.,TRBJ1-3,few,TGTGCCAGTAGTATAGTCAGGGGAGCTGGAAACACCATATATTTT,CASSIVRGAGNTIYF
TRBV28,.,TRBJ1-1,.,TGTGCCAGCAGCTTGATTTTAGACAGTGAAGCTTTCTTT,CASSLILDSEAFF
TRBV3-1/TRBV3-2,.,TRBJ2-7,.,TGTGCCAGCAGCCAAGATCACAGGGCGGTCAGGTACGAGCAGTACTTC,CASSQDHRAVRYEQYF
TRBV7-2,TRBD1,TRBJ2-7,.,TGTGCCAGCAGCCTAGGGGGGACAGGGTTCTACGAGCAGTACTTC,CASSLGGTGFYEQYF
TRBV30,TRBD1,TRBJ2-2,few,TGTGCCTGGAGTCGCGGGACAGGGGTGCGTCCCGGGGAGCTGTTTTTT,CAWSRGTGVRPGELFF
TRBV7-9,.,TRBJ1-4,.,TGTGCCAGCAGCTTCGGGTTTGTGGTACAGGGTTCAAGTGAAAAACTGTTTTTT,CASSFGFVVQGSSEKLFF